These 22 T cell receptor beta chains were all obtained from the same sample, sequenced in a study of blood T cell repertoires in COVID-19 (dated by TCRdb to 2020 to 2022). Library construction relied on the immunoSEQ multiplex PCR assay. Imported from immuneACCESS, the table was reduced by TCRdb to in-frame sequences with V and J called. These copies leave out some clones; in studies compared against another copy, an unresolved V gene accounts for under half, and the cause of the remainder is not known. This sample is represented by around 150,000 clones; about nine tenths of them were singletons. The ten largest clones capture over 3.5% of the sample. The sequenced material came from peripheral blood. The receptors come from a woman aged 60 to 75 with active or convalescent COVID-19.

The chain employs TRBV19 and TRBJ1-1; TRBD1 might be the D (6 bases). CDR3 length: 13 residues. Germline V gene sequence: CDR1 LNHDA, CDR2 SQIVND (reference sequence). V was trimmed by 4 bases and J by 5 bases, leaving 11 bases between them. The CDR3 loop reads CASSNREVTEAFF. Here the CDR3 DNA reads TGTGCCAGTAGTAACAGGGAAGTTACTGAAGCTTTCTTT.

The chain combines TRBV25-1 with TRBJ2-3, with 7 bases that match TRBD1. CDR3 length: 15 amino acids. Germline V lookup: CDR1 MGHDK, CDR2 SYGVNS. V was clipped by 3 bases and J by 1 base; unmatched bases: 4. This CDR3 is CASSDPGQGTDTQYF. CDR3 bases: TGTGCCAGCAGTGACCCAGGACAGGGCACAGATACGCAGTATTTT.

CDR3 DNA sequence: TGCAGCGTTGGAGGTGCCCCGGGGGAGCTGTTTTTT. Translated, it gives CSVGGAPGELFF. The chain joins TRBV29-1 to TRBJ2-2; no clear D. Germline loops: CDR1 SQVTM, CDR2 ANQGSEA. The V end was cut by 4 bases, the J end by 8 bases, with 11 bases between. This CDR3 has 12 residues.

The chain has TRBV2 and TRBJ2-1, with 10 bases that match TRBD2. This CDR3 spans 14 amino acids. With V trimmed by 4 bases and J by 7 bases, 4 bases remained unmatched. Per germline, CDR1 SNHLY and CDR2 FYNNEI. CDR3 in amino acids: CASSGGTSDNEQFF. The CDR3 nucleotides read TGTGCCAGCAGTGGGGGGACTAGCGATAATGAGCAGTTCTTC.

In DNA, the CDR3 is TGTGCCAGCAGCTCCCGGGAGGCGTTACCCTACGAGCAGTACTTC. Its protein is CASSSREALPYEQYF. The chain uses TRBV7-2 and TRBJ2-7; 7 bases align to TRBD2. Germline V gene data show CDR1 as SGHTA and CDR2 as FQGNSA. The CDR3 has 15 amino acids. V lost 4 bases, J lost 2 bases, and 8 bases stayed unmatched.

The chain carries TRBV7-9 and TRBJ1-1; TRBD1 might be the D (6 bases). Trimming shortened V by 2 bases and J by 1 base, and 11 bases separated the two germline ends. The CDR3 consists of 15 residues. The V gene's germline CDR1 is SEHNR and CDR2 FQNEAQ (reference sequence). CDR3 protein: CASSLLQGPNTEAFF. As DNA, the CDR3 is TGTGCCAGCAGCTTATTACAGGGACCGAACACTGAAGCTTTCTTT.

The chain carries TRBV10-3 and TRBJ1-4; D is unclear. The CDR3 is 12 amino acids. Germline V gene lookup returns CDR1 ENHRY and CDR2 SYGVKD. V lost 6 bases and J 4 bases, leaving 6 bases between the germline ends. The CDR3 DNA reads TGTGCCATCAGACAAGATAATGAAAAACTGTTTTTT. Protein: CAIRQDNEKLFF.

The rearrangement uses TRBV4-3 and TRBJ2-7; tentatively, D is TRBD2 (5 bases). The CDR3 contains 13 residues. Trimming removed 6 bases at V and 6 bases at J, with 15 bases between. Germline-derived CDR1 and CDR2 are LGHNA and YSLEER. The CDR3 here is CASSELMGSEQYF. The CDR3, as DNA: TGCGCCAGCAGTGAATTAATGGGGAGCGAGCAGTACTTC.

The chain links TRBV19 to TRBJ2-3; 11 positions match TRBD1. V was pared by 5 bases and J by 4 bases, with 8 bases of the junction left unmatched. Germline lookup yields CDR1 LNHDA and CDR2 SQIVND (reference sequence). The CDR3 spans 16 residues. CDR3 nucleotides: TGTGCCAGTAGTCCTGGGACAGGGGGTTTGTCAGATACGCAGTATTTT. As protein: CASSPGTGGLSDTQYF. The full variable domain, rest sourced from reference TRBV19 and TRBJ2-3, is DGGITQSPKYLFRKEGQNVTLSCEQNLNHDAMYWYRQDPGQGLRLIYYSQIVNDFQKGDIAEGYSVSREKKESFPLTVTSAQKNPTAFYLCASSPGTGGLSDTQYFGPGTRLTVL.

The chain links TRBV4-1 to TRBJ2-2, with 12 positions matching TRBD2. Trimming cost V 4 bases and J 2 bases; bases outside gene matches: 11. Germline V gene data show CDR1 as MGHRA and CDR2 as YSYEKL. CDR3 length: 19 residues. In DNA form, the CDR3 reads TGCGCCAGCAGCCTACACGCTAGCGGGGGGGAATATAACACCGGGGAGCTGTTTTTT. Its protein product is CASSLHASGGEYNTGELFF.

This clone was detected only a few times. The chain couples TRBV2 to TRBJ1-6; unclear D gene. V dropped 2 bases and J dropped 6 bases, with 11 bases sitting between them. The germline CDR1 and CDR2 sequences are SNHLY and FYNNEI. The CDR3 loop spans 15 amino acids. CDR3 amino acids: CASSENGVPNSPLHF. The CDR3 DNA sequence: TGTGCCAGCAGTGAAAACGGGGTGCCTAATTCACCCCTCCACTTT.

The chain uses TRBV2 and TRBJ1-3; the D is unclear. V lost 7 bases and J 2 bases, leaving 9 bases between the germline ends. The CDR3 has 13 amino acids. The germline gives CDR1 SNHLY, CDR2 FYNNEI. The DNA for the CDR3 is TGTGCCAGCATGACGGAGACTGGAAACACCATATATTTT. This sequence encodes CASMTETGNTIYF.

The chain has TRBV19 and TRBJ1-5; 9 nucleotides align to TRBD1. Germline V gene lookup returns CDR1 LNHDA and CDR2 SQIVND (reference sequence). Unmatched junction bases numbered 11, after V lost 5 bases and J lost 0 bases. The CDR3 is 18 residues long. CDR3 protein: CASSSGQGTSTSNQPQHF. The CDR3 DNA follows: TGTGCCAGTAGTTCCGGACAGGGGACATCCACTAGCAATCAGCCCCAGCATTTT.

The rearrangement links TRBV7-9 to TRBJ1-5; tentative D call: TRBD1 (6 bases). Germline V CDR1 and CDR2: SEHNR, FQNEAQ (reference sequence). The CDR3 contains 17 residues. V was clipped by 6 bases and J by 6 bases, with 24 bases between them. This CDR3 reads CASSGQGLNLWLQPQHF. Here the CDR3 DNA reads TGTGCCAGCAGTGGGCAGGGGTTGAATTTGTGGCTTCAGCCCCAGCATTTT.

This chain uses TRBV12-2 with TRBJ1-2; the D call TRBD1 from the table was never checked on the DNA. TRBV12-2 is recorded as a pseudogene. The CDR3 has 15 amino acids. The CDR3 region is CASRFSGPPNYGYTF. DNA of the CDR3: TGTGCAAGTCGCTTTTCAGGGCCCCCTAACTATGGCTACACCTTC.

This clone was counted once. The V call is TRBV27, the J call TRBJ1-1; weak D call: TRBD1 (6 bases). There are 16 residues in the CDR3. Per the germline V gene, CDR1 is MNHEY and CDR2 is SMNVEV (reference sequence). The V end lost 3 bases, the J end lost 2 bases, and 16 bases lay between the germline ends. The CDR3: CASSFQGSLTNTEAFF. The CDR3 nucleotides are TGTGCCAGCAGTTTTCAGGGGTCGTTAACAAACACTGAAGCTTTCTTT.

The chain recombines TRBV12-3 or TRBV12-4 with TRBJ2-5; perhaps TRBD2 as D (5 bases). Trimming left V 6 bases short and J 0 bases short, with 8 bases between. CDR3 length: 13 residues. DNA of the CDR3: TGTGCCAGCAGCCTAGCCTACCAAGAGACCCAGTACTTC. Its protein product is CASSLAYQETQYF.

The chain joins TRBV27 to TRBJ1-1, with 7 positions matching TRBD1. Germline CDR1 is MNHEY and CDR2 is SMNVEV (reference sequence). V trimming: 6 bases; J trimming: 4 bases; junction bases outside the gene matches: 8. The CDR3 is made up of 14 amino acids. The CDR3 DNA reads TGTGCCAGCAGAAACACAGGGGCCGGCACTGAAGCTTTCTTT. Its translation: CASRNTGAGTEAFF.

The genes are TRBV4-1 and TRBJ2-5; 8 bases line up with TRBD1. CDR1 MGHRA and CDR2 YSYEKL come from the germline V gene. This CDR3 region has 15 residues. J was trimmed by 4 bases and V by 4 bases; bases with no gene match: 8. CDR3 in DNA: TGCGCCAGCAGCCTAAGGACAGGGCTTGGAGAGACCCAGTACTTC. Its protein is CASSLRTGLGETQYF.

The chain recombines TRBV5-4 with TRBJ2-2; 13 bases are a match to TRBD2. Germline V gene sequence: CDR1 SGHNT, CDR2 YYREEE (reference sequence). Trimming took 3 bases from V and 6 from J; bases not matched to a gene: 2. The CDR3 covers 15 residues. CDR3 region: CASSWTSGGPGELFF. The CDR3 DNA is TGTGCCAGCAGCTGGACTAGCGGGGGTCCCGGGGAGCTGTTTTTT.

The genes are TRBV7-9 and TRBJ2-5; possibly TRBD2 for D (6 bases). Germline CDR1 reads SEHNR; CDR2 reads FQNEAQ (reference sequence). The CDR3 contains 15 residues. Between the trimmed V and J ends, which lost 2 bases and 2 bases, there was a span of 12 bases. The CDR3, as DNA: TGTGCCAGCAGCTTAACGCGGGGAGGACAAGAGACCCAGTACTTC. Translation gives CASSLTRGGQETQYF.

A few counts support this clone. The chain is built from TRBV7-6 and TRBJ2-7; tentative D call: TRBD1 (6 bases). There are 16 residues in the CDR3. The ends were cut back, 5 bases at V and 4 bases at J, with 21 bases in the middle. The germline gives CDR1 SGHVS, CDR2 FNYEAQ. CDR3 in DNA: TGTGCCAGCAGCCCCGGTGGTAGGGGGATTGGGTACGAGCAGTACTTC. Amino acid sequence: CASSPGGRGIGYEQYF.